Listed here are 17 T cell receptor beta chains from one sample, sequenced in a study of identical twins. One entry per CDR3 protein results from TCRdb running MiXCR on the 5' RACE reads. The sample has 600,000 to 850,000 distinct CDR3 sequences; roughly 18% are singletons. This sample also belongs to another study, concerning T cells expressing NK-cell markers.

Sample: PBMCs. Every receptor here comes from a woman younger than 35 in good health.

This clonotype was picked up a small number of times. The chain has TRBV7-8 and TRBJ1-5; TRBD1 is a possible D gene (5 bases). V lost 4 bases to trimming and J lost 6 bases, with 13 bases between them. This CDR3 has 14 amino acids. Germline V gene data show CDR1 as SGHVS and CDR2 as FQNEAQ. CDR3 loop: CASSSAQRGQPQHF. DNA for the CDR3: TGTGCCAGCAGCTCCGCGCAAAGGGGTCAGCCCCAGCATTTT.

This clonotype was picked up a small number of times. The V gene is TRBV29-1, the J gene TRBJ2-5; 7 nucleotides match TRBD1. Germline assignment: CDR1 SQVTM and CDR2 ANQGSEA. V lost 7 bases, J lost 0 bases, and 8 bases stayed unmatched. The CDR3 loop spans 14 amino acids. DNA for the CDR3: TGCAGCGGTATCAAGACAGGGTACCAAGAGACCCAGTACTTC. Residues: CSGIKTGYQETQYF. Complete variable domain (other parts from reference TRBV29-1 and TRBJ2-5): SAVISQKPSRDICQRGTSLTIQCQVDSQVTMMFWYRQQPGQSLTLIATANQGSEATYESGFVIDKFPISRPNLTFSTLTVSNMSPEDSSIYLCSGIKTGYQETQYFGPGTRLLVL.

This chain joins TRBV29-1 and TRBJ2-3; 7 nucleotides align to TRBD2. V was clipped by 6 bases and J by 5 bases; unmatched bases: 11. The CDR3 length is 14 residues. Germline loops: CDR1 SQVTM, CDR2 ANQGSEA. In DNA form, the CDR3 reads TGCAGCGTAACGCCCTGGCCTAGCGGAGATACGCAGTATTTT. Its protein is CSVTPWPSGDTQYF.

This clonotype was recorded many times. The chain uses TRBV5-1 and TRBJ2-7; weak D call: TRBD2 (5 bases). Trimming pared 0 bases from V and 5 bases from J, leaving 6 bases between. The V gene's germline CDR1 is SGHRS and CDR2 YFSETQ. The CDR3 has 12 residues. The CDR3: CASSLDGNEQYF. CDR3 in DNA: TGCGCCAGCAGCTTGGACGGGAACGAGCAGTACTTC.

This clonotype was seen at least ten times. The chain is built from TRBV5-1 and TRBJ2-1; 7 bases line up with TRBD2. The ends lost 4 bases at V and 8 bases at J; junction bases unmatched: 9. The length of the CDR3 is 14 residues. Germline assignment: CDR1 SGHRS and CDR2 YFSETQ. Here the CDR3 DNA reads TGCGCCAGCAGCAGGACTAGGGCGGTCGATGAGCAGTTCTTC. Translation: CASSRTRAVDEQFF.

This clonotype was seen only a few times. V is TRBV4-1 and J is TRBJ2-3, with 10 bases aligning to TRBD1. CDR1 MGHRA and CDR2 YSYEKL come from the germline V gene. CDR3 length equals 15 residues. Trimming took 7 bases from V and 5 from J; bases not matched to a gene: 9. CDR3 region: CASNQGQGRRDTQYF. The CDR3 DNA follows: TGCGCCAGCAACCAGGGACAGGGGAGACGAGATACGCAGTATTTT.

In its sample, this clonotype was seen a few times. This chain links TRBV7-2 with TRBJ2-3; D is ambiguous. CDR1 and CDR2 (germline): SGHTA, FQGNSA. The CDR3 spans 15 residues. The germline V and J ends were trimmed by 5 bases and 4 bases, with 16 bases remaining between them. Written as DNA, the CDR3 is TGTGCCAGCAGCCCCCCCCGGTGGATGTCAGATACGCAGTATTTT. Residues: CASSPPRWMSDTQYF. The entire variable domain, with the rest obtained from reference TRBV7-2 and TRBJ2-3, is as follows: GAGVSQSPSNKVTEKGKDVELRCDPISGHTALYWYRQSLGQGLEFLIYFQGNSAPDKSGLPSDRFSAERTGGSVSTLTIQRTQQEDSAVYLCASSPPRWMSDTQYFGPGTRLTVL.

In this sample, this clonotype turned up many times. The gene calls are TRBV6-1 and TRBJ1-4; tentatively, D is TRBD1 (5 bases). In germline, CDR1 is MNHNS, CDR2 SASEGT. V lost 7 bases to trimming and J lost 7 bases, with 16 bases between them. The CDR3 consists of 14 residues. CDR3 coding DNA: TGTGCCAGCAATAAGGGGAGGGGTAGTGAAAAACTGTTTTTT. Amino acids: CASNKGRGSEKLFF.

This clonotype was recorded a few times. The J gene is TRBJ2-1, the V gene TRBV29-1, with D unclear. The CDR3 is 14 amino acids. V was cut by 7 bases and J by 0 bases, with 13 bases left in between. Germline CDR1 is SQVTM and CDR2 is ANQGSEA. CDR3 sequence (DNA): TGCAGCGCGATTAGACCAAGCTCCTACAATGAGCAGTTCTTC. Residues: CSAIRPSSYNEQFF.

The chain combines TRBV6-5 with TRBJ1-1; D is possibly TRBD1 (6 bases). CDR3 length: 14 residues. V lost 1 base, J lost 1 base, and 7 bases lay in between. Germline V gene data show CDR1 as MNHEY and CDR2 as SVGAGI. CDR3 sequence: CASSYWGQNTEAFF. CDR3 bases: TGTGCCAGCAGTTACTGGGGACAGAACACTGAAGCTTTCTTT.

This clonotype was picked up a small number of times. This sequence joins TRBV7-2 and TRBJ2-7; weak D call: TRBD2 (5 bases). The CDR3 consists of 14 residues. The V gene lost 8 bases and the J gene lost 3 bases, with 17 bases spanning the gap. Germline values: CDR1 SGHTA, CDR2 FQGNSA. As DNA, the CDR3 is TGTGCCAGCTCTTTCGTGGGAGCCAGCTACGAGCAGTACTTC. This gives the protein CASSFVGASYEQYF.

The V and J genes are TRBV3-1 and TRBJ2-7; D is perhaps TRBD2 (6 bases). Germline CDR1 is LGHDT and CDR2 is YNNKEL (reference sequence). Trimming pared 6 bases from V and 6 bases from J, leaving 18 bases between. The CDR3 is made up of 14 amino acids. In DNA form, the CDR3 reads TGTGCCAGCAGTCCAACTGGGGGGACGGGCGAGCAGTACTTC. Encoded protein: CASSPTGGTGEQYF.

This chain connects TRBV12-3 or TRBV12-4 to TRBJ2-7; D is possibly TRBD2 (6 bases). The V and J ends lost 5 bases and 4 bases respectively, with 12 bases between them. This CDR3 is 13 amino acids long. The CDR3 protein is CASSGEEWYEQYF. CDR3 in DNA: TGTGCCAGCAGTGGGGAGGAATGGTACGAGCAGTACTTC.

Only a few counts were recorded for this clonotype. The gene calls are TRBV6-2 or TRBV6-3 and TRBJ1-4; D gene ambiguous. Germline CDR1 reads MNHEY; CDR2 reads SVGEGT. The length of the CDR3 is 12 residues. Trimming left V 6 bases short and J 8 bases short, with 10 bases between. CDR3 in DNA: TGTGCCAGCAGGCAGACGGCCGAAAAACTGTTTTTT. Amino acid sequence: CASRQTAEKLFF.

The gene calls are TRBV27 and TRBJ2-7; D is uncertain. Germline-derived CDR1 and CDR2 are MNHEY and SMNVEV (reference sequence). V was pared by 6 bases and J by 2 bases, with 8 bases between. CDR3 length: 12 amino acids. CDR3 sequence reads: CASSPSTYEQYF. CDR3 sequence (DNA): TGTGCCAGCAGCCCGTCGACCTACGAGCAGTACTTC.

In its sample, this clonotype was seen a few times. The CDR3 coding sequence is TGCAGCGTGAAAGAAGCAACTAATGAAAAACTGTTTTTT. Protein product: CSVKEATNEKLFF. The V gene is TRBV29-1, the J gene TRBJ1-4; D not certain. V was trimmed by 6 bases and J by 0 bases, leaving 8 bases between them. CDR3 size: 13 residues. Per the germline V gene, CDR1 is SQVTM and CDR2 is ANQGSEA.

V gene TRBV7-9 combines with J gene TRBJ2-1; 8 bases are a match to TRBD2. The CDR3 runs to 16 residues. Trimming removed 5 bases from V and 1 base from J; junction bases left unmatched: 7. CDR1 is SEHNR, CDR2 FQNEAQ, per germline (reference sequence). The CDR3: CASSPVREGSYNEQFF. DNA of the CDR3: TGTGCCAGCAGCCCCGTCCGGGAGGGGTCCTACAATGAGCAGTTCTTC.